What follows describes a single TCR beta chain. The entry originates in a study of blood T cell repertoires in COVID-19. Measured with immunoSEQ multiplex PCR; TCRdb has only the in-frame clones, and not every one. The data hold 200,000 to 250,000 clones, with 80% to 90% observed a single time. Germline CDR1 is KGHDR and CDR2 is SFDVKD. This CDR3 is built from 18 residues. The V and J ends lost 0 bases and 3 bases respectively, with 16 bases between them. Sequencing input: peripheral blood. The J gene is TRBJ2-2, the V gene TRBV24-1, with D perhaps TRBD2 (7 bases). The clonotype originates from a human donor in a cohort sampled during active COVID-19. CDR3 in DNA: TGTGCCACCAGTGATTTGAGGGGGAGGGTTGAGGACACCGGGGAGCTGTTTTTT. It specifies CATSDLRGRVEDTGELFF.